The 27 T cell receptor beta chains in this list originate from one sample, sequenced in a study of regulatory T cells in long-lasting Graves disease. CDR3 regions were amplified by Arm-PCR using iRepertoire HTBI primers to build TCR beta libraries. TCRdb re-analysed the multiplex PCR reads in MiXCR, keeping a single row per CDR3 protein. The sample includes about 340,000 distinct CDR3 sequences, 15% to 20% of them seen just once. Time point of the sample: persistent/refractory GD, antithyroid drugs over 5 years with positive TRAb. Generation of the TCR library employed RNA extracted from PBMCs. The starting material was peripheral blood mononuclear cells (PBMCs), obtained when the disease was refractory, from a patient treated with antithyroid drugs. Receptors originate from a female donor with Graves disease.

The chain links TRBV5-5 to TRBJ1-3; D gene ambiguous. The germline CDR1 and CDR2 sequences are SGHKS and YYEKEE (reference sequence). V was cut by 4 bases and J by 4 bases, with 6 bases left in between. CDR3 length: 12 residues. CDR3 sequence (DNA): TGTGCCAGCAGCAAGGACGGAAACACCATATATTTT. It codes for CASSKDGNTIYF.

The V and J genes are TRBV30 and TRBJ1-3; 7 bases line up with TRBD1. Trimming removed 2 bases from V and 0 bases from J; junction bases left unmatched: 10. CDR1 is GTSNPN, CDR2 SVGIG, per germline (reference sequence). This CDR3 spans 17 amino acids. For the CDR3, the DNA is TGTGCCTGGAGTCCTCAGGGGGGCTTAGTCTCTGGAAACACCATATATTTT. This sequence encodes CAWSPQGGLVSGNTIYF.

As DNA, the CDR3 is TGTGCCTGGAGTGTACTAGGGGGGGTCACCGGGGAGCTGTTTTTT. It translates to CAWSVLGGVTGELFF. The genes are TRBV30 and TRBJ2-2, with D possibly matching TRBD2 (7 bases). The CDR3 extends over 15 amino acids. The ends were cut back, 0 bases at V and 4 bases at J, with 12 bases in the middle. Looked up from germline, CDR1 is GTSNPN and CDR2 is SVGIG (reference sequence).

A few counts support this clonotype. The CDR3 nucleotides are TGTGCCAGCAGCCAAGCCCGTAAGAGGGACAGGGGGACAGCTTTCTTT. Its translation: CASSQARKRDRGTAFF. The rearrangement uses TRBV14 and TRBJ1-1; 11 positions agree with TRBD1. This CDR3 is built from 16 residues. Germline V gene data show CDR1 as SGHDN and CDR2 as FVKESK. Trimming removed 1 base from V and 10 bases from J; junction bases left unmatched: 11.

This clonotype was found a few times. The chain is built from TRBV2 and TRBJ1-5, with no clear D. Trimming removed 4 bases at V and 6 bases at J, with 10 bases between. This CDR3 spans 13 amino acids. Germline V gene lookup returns CDR1 SNHLY and CDR2 FYNNEI. CDR3 DNA: TGTGCCAGCAGTGTGAGGGTCCTTCAGCCCCAGCATTTT. It codes for CASSVRVLQPQHF.

This clonotype was seen ten or more times. The genes are TRBV7-2 and TRBJ2-5; 10 positions agree with TRBD2. The CDR3 runs to 16 residues. With V trimmed by 1 base and J by 5 bases, 7 bases remained unmatched. The germline V gene encodes CDR1 SGHTA and CDR2 FQGNSA. The CDR3 nucleotides read TGTGCCAGCAGCTTAGACCAGCGGGGGGGCTACGAGACCCAGTACTTC. Translated: CASSLDQRGGYETQYF.

This clonotype was seen repeatedly, ten times or more. The CDR3 spells CASSPGSYRGDYGYTF. CDR3 DNA sequence: TGTGCCAGCAGTCCAGGCAGCTACCGAGGGGACTATGGCTACACCTTC. The gene calls are TRBV7-2 and TRBJ1-2, with a tentative D call TRBD1 (5 bases). There are 16 residues in the CDR3. The germline V and J ends were trimmed by 6 bases and 3 bases, with 20 bases remaining between them. Germline-derived CDR1 and CDR2 are SGHTA and FQGNSA.

The CDR3 bases are TGTGCCAGCAGCCCACGGACGAACCGGAATGAAAAACTGTTTTTT. It is translated as CASSPRTNRNEKLFF. This sequence joins TRBV9 and TRBJ1-4; D uncertain. CDR1 SGDLS and CDR2 YYNGEE come from the germline V gene. This CDR3 region has 15 residues. The V end was cut by 4 bases, the J end by 5 bases, with 15 bases between.

This clonotype showed up just a few times. The chain links TRBV24-1 to TRBJ2-1; D unclear. With 4 bases removed from V and 7 bases from J, the gap between germline ends came to 13 bases. Germline CDR1 KGHDR, CDR2 SFDVKD. The CDR3 spans 14 residues. CDR3 bases: TGTGCCACCAGTGACCGCCTATTCGGGAATGAGCAGTTCTTC. As protein: CATSDRLFGNEQFF.

This clonotype was recorded many times. V usage is TRBV7-9 and J usage is TRBJ2-5; D tentatively reads TRBD1 or TRBD2 (6 bases each). V was cut by 4 bases and J by 1 base, with 13 bases left in between. This CDR3 spans 15 amino acids. The V gene's germline CDR1 is SEHNR and CDR2 FQNEAQ (reference sequence). CDR3 nucleotides: TGTGCCAGCAGCTCCTTTAAGGGGGGCCAAGAGACCCAGTACTTC. It yields the protein CASSSFKGGQETQYF.

This clonotype appeared a single time. A much larger clone lies a single base off, so this may be a read error. Since the CDR3 does not end with the conserved phenylalanine or tryptophan, this likely comes from a read error. The rearrangement joins TRBV30 to TRBJ1-1; D not resolved. In germline, CDR1 is GTSNPN, CDR2 SVGIG (reference sequence). Trimming pared 5 bases from V and 5 bases from J, leaving 21 bases between. This CDR3 contains 15 residues. CDR3 region: CAWVRSFRRITEAFS. CDR3 in DNA: TGTGCCTGGGTCCGATCCTTCAGGCGGATAACTGAAGCTTTCTCT.

The rearrangement joins TRBV7-2 to TRBJ1-4; D is unclear. Germline V gives CDR1 SGHTA, CDR2 FQGNSA. The CDR3 is 14 amino acids. Trimming took 5 bases from V and 5 from J, leaving 12 bases between them. The DNA of the CDR3 is TGTGCCAGCAGCCCTCAGGACGGAAATGAAAAACTGTTTTTT. Protein sequence: CASSPQDGNEKLFF.

At least ten counts were recorded for this clonotype. The J gene is TRBJ2-5, the V gene TRBV3-1; D is perhaps TRBD2 (6 bases). The CDR3 runs to 14 residues. V lost 4 bases and J 4 bases, leaving 13 bases between the germline ends. CDR1 and CDR2 from the germline V gene are LGHDT and YNNKEL (reference sequence). CDR3 in DNA: TGTGCCAGCAGCCGACGAATGGGGGGAGAGACCCAGTACTTC. Translated: CASSRRMGGETQYF.

The chain is built from TRBV4-1 and TRBJ1-1; a weak D match, TRBD1 (5 bases). The CDR3 runs 17 residues. The V end lost 0 bases, the J end lost 1 base, and 15 bases lay between the germline ends. Germline V lookup: CDR1 MGHRA, CDR2 YSYEKL. This CDR3 reads CASSQDPPTEKNTEAFF. As DNA, the CDR3 is TGCGCCAGCAGCCAAGACCCTCCGACAGAAAAGAACACTGAAGCTTTCTTT.

To note about this clonotype: One end of the junction varies from germline; a read error may be responsible. This rearrangement joins TRBV4-1 to TRBJ2-2; TRBD1 is a possible D gene (6 bases). CDR3 size: 17 residues. Germline-derived CDR1 and CDR2 are MGHRA and YSYEKL. CDR3 sequence: CASGQPRQAENTGELFF. DNA for the CDR3: TGCGCCAGCGGCCAGCCCAGACAGGCCGAGAACACCGGGGAGCTGTTTTTT.

At least ten counts were recorded for this clonotype. The chain employs TRBV6-5 and TRBJ2-7, with D perhaps matching TRBD2 (6 bases). Germline V lookup: CDR1 MNHEY, CDR2 SVGAGI. V was shortened by 0 bases and J by 7 bases, with 16 bases between the two germline ends. The CDR3 contains 15 residues. The CDR3 DNA reads as TGTGCCAGCAGTTACTCGACTGCCACCCGGGGGGAGCAGTACTTC. This gives the protein CASSYSTATRGEQYF.

This clonotype was recorded many times. The V gene is TRBV28, the J gene TRBJ2-5, with 8 bases that match TRBD2. The ends lost 3 bases at V and 5 bases at J; junction bases unmatched: 11. The germline CDR1 and CDR2 sequences are MDHEN and SYDVKM. The CDR3 runs to 16 residues. The CDR3 DNA is TGTGCCAGCAGTTTTTCCACCGGGGGGGCGGCGGAGACCCAGTACTTC. This translates into CASSFSTGGAAETQYF.

With regard to this clonotype: A read error is possible here, since a much larger clone lies one base away. The chain links TRBV10-3 to TRBJ1-1, with a weak D call TRBD1 (6 bases). Germline V gene sequence: CDR1 ENHRY, CDR2 SYGVKD. This CDR3 region has 15 residues. For the CDR3, the DNA is TGTGCCATCAGTCAAGGGGACACGATGAACACTAAAGCTTTCTTT. The encoded protein is CAISQGDTMNTKAFF.

This clonotype came up a few times. The V and J genes are TRBV4-1 and TRBJ2-7; TRBD1 aligns across 8 bases. V shed 4 bases, J shed 4 bases, and the junction held 6 bases outside the gene matches. Germline loops: CDR1 MGHRA, CDR2 YSYEKL. The CDR3 length is 14 residues. The CDR3 loop is CASSPPGQEYEQYF. As DNA, the CDR3 is TGCGCCAGCAGCCCCCCGGGACAGGAGTACGAGCAGTACTTC.

Comments on this clonotype: One base away lies a much larger clone, so this may be a sequencing read error. J is TRBJ2-1 and V is TRBV11-2, with D maybe TRBD2 (6 bases). Germline V gene lookup returns CDR1 SGHAT and CDR2 FQNNGV. Trimming shortened V by 1 base and J by 10 bases, and 8 bases separated the two germline ends. The CDR3 sequence is 12 residues long. The CDR3 loop is CASSLVSGEQFF. The CDR3 DNA reads as TGTGCCAGCAGCTTAGTTAGCGGAGAGCAGTTCTTC.

Of note for this clonotype: This is likely an artifact of a read error, given a far larger clone one base away. The V and J genes are TRBV11-2 and TRBJ1-4, with 10 positions matching TRBD1. This CDR3 comprises 15 residues. V gave up 5 bases and J gave up 6 bases; unmatched junction bases: 6. Germline-derived CDR1 and CDR2 are SGHAT and FQNNGV. In DNA, the CDR3 is TGTGCCAGCAGCCGGGACAGGGGCAAGGATGAAAAACTGTTTTTT. It codes for CASSRDRGKDEKLFF.

The CDR3 DNA sequence: TGCAGTGCCCAATTGACTAGCGGGGAACAGTTCTTC. Translation gives CSAQLTSGEQFF. The rearrangement uses TRBV20-1 and TRBJ2-1, with 11 bases lining up with TRBD2. Per germline, CDR1 DFQATT and CDR2 SNEGSKA (reference sequence). Trimming cost V 6 bases and J 13 bases; bases outside gene matches: 8. The CDR3 contains 12 residues.

This clonotype was observed at least ten times. The V call is TRBV6-1, the J call TRBJ1-5, with TRBD1 identical over 8 bases. The CDR3 is made up of 15 amino acids. Germline V gives CDR1 MNHNS, CDR2 SASEGT. V gave up 5 bases and J gave up 1 base; unmatched junction bases: 4. The DNA of the CDR3 is TGTGCCAGCAGTATCCGACAGGGGAGCAATCAGCCCCAGCATTTT. Protein: CASSIRQGSNQPQHF.

V usage is TRBV10-3 and J usage is TRBJ1-6; 10 bases are shared with TRBD1. Germline V gene data show CDR1 as ENHRY and CDR2 as SYGVKD. V shed 10 bases and J 9 bases; nucleotides not matched to a gene: 9. The CDR3 covers 14 residues. This chain's CDR3 is CASTAGTGVSPLHF. CDR3 bases: TGTGCCAGCACCGCGGGGACAGGGGTTTCACCCCTCCACTTT.

This clonotype has more than one count but fewer than ten. This rearrangement joins TRBV7-2 to TRBJ2-5, with a tentative D call TRBD2 (6 bases). V was clipped by 5 bases and J by 7 bases, with 29 bases between them. Germline V gene data show CDR1 as SGHTA and CDR2 as FQGNSA. This CDR3 comprises 18 residues. The CDR3 loop reads CASSPAVGLRGTPGTQYF. CDR3 sequence (DNA): TGTGCCAGCAGCCCAGCGGTGGGGTTGCGGGGAACCCCTGGGACCCAGTACTTC.

This clonotype was counted a few times. V and J are TRBV10-3 and TRBJ1-1; perhaps TRBD1 as D (5 bases). In germline, CDR1 is ENHRY, CDR2 SYGVKD. The CDR3 has 16 residues. V was shortened by 1 base and J by 4 bases, with 16 bases between the two germline ends. CDR3 loop: CAISEYGGPWGTEAFF. The CDR3, as DNA: TGTGCCATCAGTGAGTACGGGGGTCCTTGGGGCACTGAAGCTTTCTTT.

V is TRBV7-8 and J is TRBJ1-4, with no clear D. The V gene lost 6 bases and the J gene lost 5 bases, with 16 bases spanning the gap. Germline V lookup: CDR1 SGHVS, CDR2 FQNEAQ. The CDR3 spans 15 residues. CDR3 sequence (DNA): TGTGCCAGCAGACCGAACTTAGGGCTGAATGAAAAACTGTTTTTT. This gives the protein CASRPNLGLNEKLFF.